This T cell receptor (beta chain) was sequenced for a study of CD8 T cells in Susac syndrome. An amount of RNA that ranged from roughly 0.45 to 1 ug was reverse transcribed with random hexamers. immunoSEQ multiplex PCR amplified TCR beta CDR3 across 54 Vbeta, 13 Jbeta. TCRdb re-analysed the immunoSEQ multiplex PCR reads in MiXCR, keeping a single row per CDR3 protein. The sample includes 150,000 to 200,000 distinct CDR3 sequences, about 95% seen only once; the top ten take approximately 0.098%. CDR3 length: 14 residues. Germline CDR1 and CDR2: LNHNV and YYDKDF (reference sequence). V gave up 0 bases and J gave up 6 bases, with 11 bases separating them. From blood CD8+ and CD4+ T cells, the TCR beta chain was sequenced.

The chain links TRBV15 to TRBJ1-1, with D uncertain. Sequenced material: CD4+ T cells from PBMCs. The receptor's source is a human donor in good health. The CDR3 nucleotides are TGTGCCACCAGCAGAGATTACTCCGCCGCTGAAGCTTTCTTT. It translates to CATSRDYSAAEAFF.